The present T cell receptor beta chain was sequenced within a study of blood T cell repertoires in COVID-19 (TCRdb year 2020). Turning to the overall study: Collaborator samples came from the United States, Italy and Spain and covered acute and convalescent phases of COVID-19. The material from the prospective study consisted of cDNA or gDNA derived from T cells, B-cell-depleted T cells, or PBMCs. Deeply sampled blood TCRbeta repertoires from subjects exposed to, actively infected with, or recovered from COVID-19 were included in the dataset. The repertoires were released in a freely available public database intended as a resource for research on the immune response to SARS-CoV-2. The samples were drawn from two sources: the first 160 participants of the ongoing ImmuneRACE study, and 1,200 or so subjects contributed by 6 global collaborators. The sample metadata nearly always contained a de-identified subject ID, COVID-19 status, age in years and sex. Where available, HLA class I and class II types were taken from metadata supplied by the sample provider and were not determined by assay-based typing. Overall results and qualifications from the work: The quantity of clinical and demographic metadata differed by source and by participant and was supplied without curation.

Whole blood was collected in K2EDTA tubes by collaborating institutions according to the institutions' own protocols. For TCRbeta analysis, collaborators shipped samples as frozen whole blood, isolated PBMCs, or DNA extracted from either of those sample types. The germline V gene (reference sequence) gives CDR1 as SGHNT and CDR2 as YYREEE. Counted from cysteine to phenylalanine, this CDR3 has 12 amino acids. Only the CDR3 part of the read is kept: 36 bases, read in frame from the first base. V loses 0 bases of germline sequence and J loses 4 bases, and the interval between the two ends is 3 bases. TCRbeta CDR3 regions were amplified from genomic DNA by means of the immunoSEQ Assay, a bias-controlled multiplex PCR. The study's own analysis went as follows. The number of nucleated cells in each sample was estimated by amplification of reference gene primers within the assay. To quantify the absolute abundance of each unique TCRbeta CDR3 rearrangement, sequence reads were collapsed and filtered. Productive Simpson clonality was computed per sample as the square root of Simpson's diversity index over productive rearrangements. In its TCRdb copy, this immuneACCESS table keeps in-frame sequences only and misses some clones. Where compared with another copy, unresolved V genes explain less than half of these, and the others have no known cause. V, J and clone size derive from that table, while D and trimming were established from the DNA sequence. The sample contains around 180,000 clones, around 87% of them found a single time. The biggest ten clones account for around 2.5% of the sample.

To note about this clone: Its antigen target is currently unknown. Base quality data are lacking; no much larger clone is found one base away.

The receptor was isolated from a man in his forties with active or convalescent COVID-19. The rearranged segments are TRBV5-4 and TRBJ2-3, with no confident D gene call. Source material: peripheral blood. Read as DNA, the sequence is TGTGCCAGCAGCTTGGCTCCAGATACGCAGTATTTT. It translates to CASSLAPDTQYF.